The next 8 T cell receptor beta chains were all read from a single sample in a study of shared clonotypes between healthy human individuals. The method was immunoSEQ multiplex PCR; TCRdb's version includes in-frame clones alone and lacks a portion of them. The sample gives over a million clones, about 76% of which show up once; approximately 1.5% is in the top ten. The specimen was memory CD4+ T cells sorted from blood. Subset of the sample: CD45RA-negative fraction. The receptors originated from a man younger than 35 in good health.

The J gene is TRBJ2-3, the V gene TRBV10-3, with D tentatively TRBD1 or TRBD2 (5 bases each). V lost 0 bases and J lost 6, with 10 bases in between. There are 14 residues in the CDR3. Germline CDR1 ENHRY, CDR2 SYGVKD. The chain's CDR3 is CAISESNRRDTQYF. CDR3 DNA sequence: TGTGCCATCAGTGAGTCTAACAGGAGGGATACGCAGTATTTT.

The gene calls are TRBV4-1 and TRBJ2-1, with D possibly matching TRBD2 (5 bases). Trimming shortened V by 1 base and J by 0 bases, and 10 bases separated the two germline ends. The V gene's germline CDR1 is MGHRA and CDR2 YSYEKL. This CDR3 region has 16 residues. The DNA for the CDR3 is TGCGCCAGCAGCCAAGTAACCGGAGGCTCCTACAATGAGCAGTTCTTC. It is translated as CASSQVTGGSYNEQFF.

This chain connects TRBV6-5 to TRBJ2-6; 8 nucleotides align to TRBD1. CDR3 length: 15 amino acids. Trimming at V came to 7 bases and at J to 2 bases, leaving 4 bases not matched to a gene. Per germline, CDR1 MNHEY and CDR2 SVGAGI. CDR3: CASKDRDTGANVLTF. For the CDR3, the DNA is TGTGCCAGCAAGGACAGGGACACTGGGGCCAACGTCCTGACTTTC.

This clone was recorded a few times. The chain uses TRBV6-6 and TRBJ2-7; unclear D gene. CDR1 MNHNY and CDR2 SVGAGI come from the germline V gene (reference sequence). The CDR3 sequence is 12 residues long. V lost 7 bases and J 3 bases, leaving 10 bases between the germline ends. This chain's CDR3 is CASTSTGYEQYF. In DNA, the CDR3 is TGTGCCAGCACTTCGACTGGCTACGAGCAGTACTTC.

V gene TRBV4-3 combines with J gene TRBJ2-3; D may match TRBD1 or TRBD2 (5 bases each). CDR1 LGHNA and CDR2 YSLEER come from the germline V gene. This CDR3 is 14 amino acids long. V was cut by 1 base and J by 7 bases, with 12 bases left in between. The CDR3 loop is CASSQAVWGNTQYF. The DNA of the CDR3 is TGCGCCAGCAGCCAAGCAGTCTGGGGGAATACGCAGTATTTT.

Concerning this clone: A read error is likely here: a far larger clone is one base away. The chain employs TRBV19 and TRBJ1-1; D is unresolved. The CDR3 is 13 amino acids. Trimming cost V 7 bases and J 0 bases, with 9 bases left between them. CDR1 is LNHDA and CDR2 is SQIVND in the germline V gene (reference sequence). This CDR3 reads CASTNLMNTEAFF. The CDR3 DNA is TGTGCCAGTACGAATCTGATGAACACTGAAGCTTTCTTT.

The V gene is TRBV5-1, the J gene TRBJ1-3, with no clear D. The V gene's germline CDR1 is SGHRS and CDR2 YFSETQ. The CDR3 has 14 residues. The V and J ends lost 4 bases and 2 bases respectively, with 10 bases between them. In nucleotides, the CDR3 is TGCGCCAGCAGCCCGTCTTACCCTGGAAACACCATATATTTT. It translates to CASSPSYPGNTIYF.

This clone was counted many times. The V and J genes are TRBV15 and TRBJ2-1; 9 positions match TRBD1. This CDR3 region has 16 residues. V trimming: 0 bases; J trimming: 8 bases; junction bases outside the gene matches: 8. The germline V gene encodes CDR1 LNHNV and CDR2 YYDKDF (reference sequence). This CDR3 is CATSRDNSRTGDEQFF. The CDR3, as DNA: TGTGCCACCAGCAGAGATAATTCACGGACAGGGGATGAGCAGTTCTTC.